Presented here are 21 T cell receptor beta chains from one specimen sequenced in a study of shared clonotypes between healthy human individuals. Assay used: immunoSEQ multiplex PCR; TCRdb lists only in-frame clones, some missing. The sample lists about 2.3 million clones; 85% to 95% were seen once. The specimen was naive CD4+ T cells from PBMCs. Indicated subset: CD45RA+ positively selected. The receptors stem from a young man in good health. Some clones in this sample may be carry-over from other donors' samples.

V and J are TRBV11-2 and TRBJ2-1; TRBD2 aligns across 7 bases. This CDR3 comprises 18 residues. Per the germline V gene, CDR1 is SGHAT and CDR2 is FQNNGV. The V gene end was trimmed by 5 bases and the J gene end by 0 bases; junction bases not matched to a gene: 13. The CDR3 DNA follows: TGTGCCAGCAGCACACGGGGGGTGAGGCAAAGCTCCTACAATGAGCAGTTCTTC. It specifies CASSTRGVRQSSYNEQFF.

The CDR3 is CASRPGRQNTEAFF. For the CDR3, the DNA is TGCGCCAGCAGGCCGGGACGGCAGAACACTGAAGCTTTCTTT. The V and J genes are TRBV4-1 and TRBJ1-1; possibly TRBD1 for D (5 bases). CDR1 is MGHRA, CDR2 YSYEKL, per germline. V lost 6 bases and J lost 1, with 12 bases in between. The CDR3 loop spans 14 amino acids.

Concerning this clone: Other DNA sequences from this sample encode an identical CDR3 as well. This chain uses TRBV4-3 with TRBJ1-3; no definite D call. Germline assignment: CDR1 LGHNA and CDR2 YSLEER. This CDR3 spans 14 amino acids. The germline V and J ends were trimmed by 0 bases and 4 bases, with 7 bases remaining between them. CDR3 amino acids: CASSQESSGNTIYF. In DNA form, the CDR3 reads TGCGCCAGCAGCCAAGAATCGTCGGGAAACACCATATATTTT.

There are a few counts of this clone. The V and J genes are TRBV27 and TRBJ1-1, with D possibly matching TRBD1 (6 bases). This CDR3 region has 12 residues. Germline CDR1 is MNHEY and CDR2 is SMNVEV (reference sequence). Trimming took 5 bases from V and 6 from J, leaving 10 bases between them. The CDR3 is CASSTGFSEAFF. The CDR3 DNA reads TGTGCCAGCAGTACAGGGTTCTCTGAAGCTTTCTTT.

This clone was recorded once. The chain links TRBV5-1 to TRBJ2-1; no definite D call. From germline, CDR1 is SGHRS and CDR2 YFSETQ. Trimming removed 5 bases at V and 0 bases at J, with 6 bases between. This CDR3 is 13 amino acids long. The chain's CDR3 is CASRTDSYNEQFF. As DNA, the CDR3 is TGCGCCAGCAGGACCGACTCCTACAATGAGCAGTTCTTC. The whole variable domain, filled in from reference TRBV5-1 and TRBJ2-1, reads KAGVTQTPRYLIKTRGQQVTLSCSPISGHRSVSWYQQTPGQGLQFLFEYFSETQRNKGNFPGRFSGRQFSNSRSEMNVSTLELGDSALYLCASRTDSYNEQFFGPGTRLTVL.

The J gene is TRBJ1-1, the V gene TRBV11-1; maybe TRBD1 (5 bases). CDR1 and CDR2 from the germline V gene are SGHAT and FQDESV (reference sequence). The CDR3 runs to 15 residues. V was trimmed by 1 base and J by 0 bases, leaving 9 bases between them. The CDR3 DNA reads as TGTGCCAGCAGCTTAGAGGGGACCTTGAACACTGAAGCTTTCTTT. Its protein is CASSLEGTLNTEAFF.

Remarks on this clone: This CDR3 is also generated by other DNA sequences in the sample. CDR3 protein: CASSLTGANTEAFF. In DNA, the CDR3 is TGTGCCAGCAGCCTGACAGGGGCGAACACTGAAGCTTTCTTT. The V gene is TRBV28, the J gene TRBJ1-1; the match to TRBD1 covers 8 bases. Germline V gene data show CDR1 as MDHEN and CDR2 as SYDVKM. With V trimmed by 6 bases and J by 1 base, 4 bases remained unmatched. The CDR3 runs 14 residues.

The genes are TRBV10-3 and TRBJ1-1; 8 bases are a match to TRBD1. The CDR3 totals 16 residues. Germline trimming cut 5 bases from V and 4 bases from J; bases unmatched to any gene: 12. Germline CDR1 and CDR2: ENHRY and SYGVKD. The CDR3 here is CAISSTGTGWSTEAFF. In nucleotides, the CDR3 is TGTGCCATCAGTTCCACCGGGACAGGCTGGTCCACTGAAGCTTTCTTT.

V usage is TRBV28 and J usage is TRBJ2-7, with D maybe TRBD2 (5 bases). Deletions cut 1 base from V and 3 bases from J, with 16 bases between. The CDR3 covers 16 residues. The germline CDR1 and CDR2 sequences are MDHEN and SYDVKM. The CDR3 reads CASSLSPSSYYYEQYF. CDR3 nucleotides: TGTGCCAGCAGTTTATCGCCTAGCTCCTATTACTACGAGCAGTACTTC.

In its sample, this clone was seen once. The CDR3 DNA follows: TGCGCCACGGCACCAGGCAGGAACTTCCAAGAGACCCAGTACTTC. It encodes CATAPGRNFQETQYF. The V and J genes are TRBV5-1 and TRBJ2-5, with no clear D. Germline V gene sequence: CDR1 SGHRS, CDR2 YFSETQ. There are 15 residues in the CDR3. Trimming removed 9 bases from V and 1 base from J, with 19 bases in between.

V is TRBV28 and J is TRBJ1-5; 9 bases map to TRBD1. V dropped 5 bases and J dropped 6; count of bases not matched to a gene: 5. The CDR3 is 14 residues long. Germline V gives CDR1 MDHEN, CDR2 SYDVKM. CDR3 in amino acids: CASSRPGQGQPQHF. In DNA, the CDR3 is TGTGCCAGCAGTCGCCCGGGACAGGGTCAGCCCCAGCATTTT.

The chain links TRBV5-1 to TRBJ2-2; possibly TRBD2 for D (5 bases). This CDR3 has 17 residues. Germline CDR1 is SGHRS and CDR2 is YFSETQ. V gave up 2 bases and J gave up 0 bases, with 14 bases separating them. CDR3 sequence: CASSLGSGLPNTGELFF. CDR3 nucleotide sequence: TGCGCCAGCAGCTTAGGTTCGGGGTTGCCGAACACCGGGGAGCTGTTTTTT.

This chain links TRBV19 with TRBJ2-7; TRBD1 matches at 10 bases. The V gene's germline CDR1 is LNHDA and CDR2 SQIVND (reference sequence). This CDR3 comprises 17 residues. V gave up 5 bases and J gave up 3 bases; unmatched junction bases: 13. The CDR3 sequence is CASSLNPGQGTRYEQYF. The CDR3 DNA follows: TGTGCCAGTAGTCTAAACCCGGGACAGGGGACCCGCTACGAGCAGTACTTC.

The rearrangement uses TRBV7-9 and TRBJ2-5; TRBD1 might be the D (5 bases). The J call may be in error: the DNA end matches TRBJ2-7 better. The CDR3 has 15 residues. From germline, CDR1 is SEHNR and CDR2 FQNEAQ (reference sequence). Written as DNA, the CDR3 is TGTGCCAGCAGCTTAGTTCCCCAGGGTCCTCTCGAGCAGTACTTC. It translates to CASSLVPQGPLEQYF.

The chain has TRBV30 and TRBJ2-7; D is ambiguous. V shed 2 bases and J shed 6 bases, with 14 bases lying between them. In germline, CDR1 is GTSNPN, CDR2 SVGIG (reference sequence). This CDR3 is built from 13 residues. The CDR3 DNA reads TGTGCCTGGAGTACCTCAGTAGGTAGCGAGCAGTACTTC. Amino acid sequence: CAWSTSVGSEQYF.

In regard to this clone: The same CDR3 also results from other DNA sequences found in this sample. This CDR3 reads CASSLQGTYEQYF. CDR3 DNA sequence: TGTGCCAGTAGTCTACAGGGGACCTACGAGCAGTACTTC. The gene calls are TRBV19 and TRBJ2-7, with 7 bases lining up with TRBD1. This CDR3 comprises 13 residues. Trimming removed 5 bases from V and 2 bases from J; junction bases left unmatched: 3. Germline CDR1 reads LNHDA; CDR2 reads SQIVND (reference sequence). The full variable domain, in which reference TRBV19 and TRBJ2-7 provide the parts outside the CDR3, is DGGITQSPKYLFRKEGQNVTLSCEQNLNHDAMYWYRQDPGQGLRLIYYSQIVNDFQKGDIAEGYSVSREKKESFPLTVTSAQKNPTAFYLCASSLQGTYEQYFGPGTRLTVT.

This chain links TRBV7-8 with TRBJ2-3; 12 bases align to TRBD2. From germline, CDR1 is SGHVS and CDR2 FQNEAQ. Germline trimming cut 5 bases from V and 7 bases from J; bases unmatched to any gene: 4. The CDR3 loop spans 14 amino acids. CDR3 protein: CASSMTSGRNTQYF. CDR3 nucleotide sequence: TGTGCCAGCAGCATGACTAGCGGGAGAAATACGCAGTATTTT.

The V call is TRBV6-6, the J call TRBJ2-7; D remains unclear. CDR1 and CDR2 from the germline V gene are MNHNY and SVGAGI (reference sequence). Between the trimmed V and J ends, which lost 6 bases and 4 bases, there was a span of 10 bases. CDR3 length: 12 residues. Written as DNA, the CDR3 is TGTGCCAGCAGATCCCATCCGTACGAGCAGTACTTC. Encoded protein: CASRSHPYEQYF.

V usage is TRBV9 and J usage is TRBJ1-4; 8 bases line up with TRBD1. Germline V gene data show CDR1 as SGDLS and CDR2 as YYNGEE. V dropped 4 bases and J dropped 3; count of bases not matched to a gene: 17. This CDR3 region has 19 residues. The CDR3 DNA reads as TGTGCCAGCAGCCCGAGGGGTAGGGGGCAGGGGGCCTCTAATGAAAAACTGTTTTTT. Amino acid sequence: CASSPRGRGQGASNEKLFF.

This clone was picked up a small number of times. The chain is built from TRBV6-1 and TRBJ1-1; a possible D gene is TRBD1 (6 bases). Between the trimmed V and J ends, which lost 4 bases and 0 bases, there was a span of 15 bases. This CDR3 contains 16 residues. Germline V gene lookup returns CDR1 MNHNS and CDR2 SASEGT. As DNA, the CDR3 is TGTGCCAGCAGTGTAGTAGGGGGACACATGAACACTGAAGCTTTCTTT. Encoded protein: CASSVVGGHMNTEAFF.

The rearrangement joins TRBV28 to TRBJ1-1; D unresolved. There are 13 residues in the CDR3. Between the trimmed V and J ends, which lost 7 bases and 7 bases, there was a span of 16 bases. CDR1 is MDHEN and CDR2 is SYDVKM in the germline V gene. The CDR3 is CASKGRSRGEAFF. As DNA, the CDR3 is TGTGCCAGCAAAGGTAGGAGTCGGGGTGAAGCTTTCTTT.